This entry features one T cell receptor beta chain sequence. The antigen is unknown. The data derive from a study of response to subunit inactivated influenza vaccine. Regarding the study as a whole: Authors suggested each seasonal flu vaccination may recruit only limited numbers of new T cells.

V shed 3 bases and J shed 1 base, with 9 bases lying between them. The CDR3 totals 14 residues. CDR1 and CDR2 from the germline V gene are KGHSH and LQKENI. TCRdb passed the RT-PCR reads through MiXCR, listing each CDR3 protein once. The table shows some 800,000 distinct CDR3 sequences, with around 20% occurring only once. The clonotype originates from a man aged 50 or older who received an inactivated influenza vaccine. This sample comprised PBMCs from blood, obtained less than 6 days after vaccination. The J gene is TRBJ1-1, the V gene TRBV18; D gene unclear. The CDR3 region has the DNA TGTGCCAGCTCACCCCTCGACGAGAACACTGAAGCTTTCTTT. Translated, it gives CASSPLDENTEAFF.